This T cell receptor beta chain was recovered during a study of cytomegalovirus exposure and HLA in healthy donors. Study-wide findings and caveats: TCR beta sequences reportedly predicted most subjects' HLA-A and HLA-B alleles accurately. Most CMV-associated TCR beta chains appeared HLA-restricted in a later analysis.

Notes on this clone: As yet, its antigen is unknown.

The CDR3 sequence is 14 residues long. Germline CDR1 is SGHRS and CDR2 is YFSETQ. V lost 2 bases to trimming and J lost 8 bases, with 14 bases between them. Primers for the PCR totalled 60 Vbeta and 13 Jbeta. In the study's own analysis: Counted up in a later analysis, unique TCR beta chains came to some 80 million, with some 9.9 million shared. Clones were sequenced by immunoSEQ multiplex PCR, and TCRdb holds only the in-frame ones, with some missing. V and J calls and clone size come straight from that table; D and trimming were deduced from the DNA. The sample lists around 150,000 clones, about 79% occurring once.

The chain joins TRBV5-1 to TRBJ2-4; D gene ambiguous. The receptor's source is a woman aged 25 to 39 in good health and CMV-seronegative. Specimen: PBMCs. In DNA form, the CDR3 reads TGCGCCAGCAGCTTACAATCCCAATTCGACATTCAGTACTTC. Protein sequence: CASSLQSQFDIQYF. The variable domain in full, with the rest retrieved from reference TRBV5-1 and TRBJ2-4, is KAGVTQTPRYLIKTRGQQVTLSCSPISGHRSVSWYQQTPGQGLQFLFEYFSETQRNKGNFPGRFSGRQFSNSRSEMNVSTLELGDSALYLCASSLQSQFDIQYFGAGTRLSVL.